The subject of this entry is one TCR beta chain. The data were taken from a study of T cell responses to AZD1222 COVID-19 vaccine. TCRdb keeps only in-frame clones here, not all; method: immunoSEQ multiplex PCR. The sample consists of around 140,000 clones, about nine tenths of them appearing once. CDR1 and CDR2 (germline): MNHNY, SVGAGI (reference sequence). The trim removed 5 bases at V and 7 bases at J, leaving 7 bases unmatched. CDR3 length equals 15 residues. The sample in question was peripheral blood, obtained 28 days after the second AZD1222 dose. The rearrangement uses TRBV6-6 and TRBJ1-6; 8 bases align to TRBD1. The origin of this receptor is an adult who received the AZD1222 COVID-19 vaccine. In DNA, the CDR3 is TGTGCCAGCAGTCTGAACGGACAGGGAAATTCACCCCTCCACTTT. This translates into CASSLNGQGNSPLHF.